A selection of T cell receptor beta chains follows, all from one sample in a study of T cells expressing NK-cell markers. Reprocessing the 5' RACE reads, TCRdb reports a single entry for every CDR3 protein and omits DNA. The sample includes 350,000 to 400,000 distinct CDR3 sequences. The specimen was blood T cells: a sorted CD56 or NKG2C T cell subset, CD4+ or CD8+ T cells, or bulk PBMC T cells (not recorded which). The receptors were gathered from a woman between 45 and 65 years old in good health. Each CDR3 is given with its conserved first and last residue.

TRBV7-6	TRBJ2-2	CASSDTSNTGELFF
TRBV28	TRBJ2-1	CASSTQTGAHINNEQFF
TRBV15	TRBJ2-1	CATSRDRTSAIYEQFF
TRBV20-1	TRBJ2-7	CSARVPGQLTYEQYF
TRBV12-3/TRBV12-4	TRBJ2-3	CASSSSIRTDTQYF
TRBV5-1	TRBJ2-5	CASSPEGRLQETQYF
TRBV5-1	TRBJ2-1	CASSLTSGQKYEQFF
TRBV25-1	TRBJ2-1	CASSVLLGEQFF
TRBV11-3	TRBJ2-4	CASSLSGGSNIQYF
TRBV11-3	TRBJ2-1	CASSPRQGSRTEQFF
TRBV29-1	TRBJ1-1	CSVTGGGYTEAFF
TRBV5-1	TRBJ2-3	CASSLTGLQMLTDTQYF
TRBV7-9	TRBJ1-4	CASSVGWNEKLFF
TRBV3-1	TRBJ2-1	CASSHDRVRNEQFF
TRBV18	TRBJ1-1	CASSKDRGITEAFF
TRBV4-1	TRBJ2-1	CASSQPGTRRQYEQFF
TRBV11-2	TRBJ1-5	CACRGDRDQPQHF
TRBV29-1	TRBJ1-4	CSVAPTSNEKLFF
TRBV20-1	TRBJ2-7	CSASSGSLYEQYF